These T cell receptor beta chains were read from a single sample in a study of blood T cell repertoires in COVID-19. Profiled with immunoSEQ multiplex PCR; TCRdb holds only in-frame clones, not every one. The data hold about 230,000 clones, with roughly 80% observed a single time. The sequencing sample was made of peripheral blood. The source is a woman older than 75 with acute or convalescent COVID-19. Each CDR3 is given with its conserved first and last residue. The order of the fields is V gene, clone size, D gene, CDR3 length, J gene, CDR3 DNA, CDR3 protein. D genes are given only for firm matches. Only part of the rows carry a size: once, few, many, or a class if the clone is expanded.

v_call: TRBV27; clone_size: -; d_call: TRBD1; cdr3_length: 15; j_call: TRBJ1-4; cdr3_nt: TGTGCCAGCAGTCCCGACAGGGGCGCGTCCGAAAAACTGTTTTTT; cdr3_aa: CASSPDRGASEKLFF
v_call: TRBV6-5; clone_size: -; d_call: -; cdr3_length: 13; j_call: TRBJ2-5; cdr3_nt: TGTGCCAGCACCGGGACCGCCGGGGGGACCCAGTACTTC; cdr3_aa: CASTGTAGGTQYF
v_call: TRBV18; clone_size: once; d_call: -; cdr3_length: 14; j_call: TRBJ1-4; cdr3_nt: TGTGCCAGCTCACAACCTGTAGGGAGTGAAAAACTGTTTTTT; cdr3_aa: CASSQPVGSEKLFF
v_call: TRBV12-3/TRBV12-4; clone_size: -; d_call: -; cdr3_length: 13; j_call: TRBJ1-1; cdr3_nt: TGTGCCAGCAGCCCAGGTCCGTACACTGAAGCTTTCTTT; cdr3_aa: CASSPGPYTEAFF
v_call: TRBV18; clone_size: -; d_call: TRBD1; cdr3_length: 15; j_call: TRBJ2-5; cdr3_nt: TGTGCCAGCTCACCACCGGGACGGGACAGAGGGACCCAGTACTTC; cdr3_aa: CASSPPGRDRGTQYF
v_call: TRBV24-1; clone_size: -; d_call: TRBD1; cdr3_length: 17; j_call: TRBJ2-1; cdr3_nt: TGTGCCACCAGTGATCCGACCCGGGACAGTGGAGGTAATGAGCAGTTCTTC; cdr3_aa: CATSDPTRDSGGNEQFF
v_call: TRBV2; clone_size: -; d_call: -; cdr3_length: 14; j_call: TRBJ1-1; cdr3_nt: TGTGCCAGCAGGGACTCAACAGAGGTCACTGAAGCTTTCTTT; cdr3_aa: CASRDSTEVTEAFF
v_call: TRBV28; clone_size: -; d_call: -; cdr3_length: 15; j_call: TRBJ1-5; cdr3_nt: TGTGCCAGCAGTGCGTCAGGTCTAAGCAATCAGCCCCAGCATTTT; cdr3_aa: CASSASGLSNQPQHF
v_call: TRBV25-1; clone_size: -; d_call: -; cdr3_length: 15; j_call: TRBJ1-5; cdr3_nt: TGTGCCAGCAGTGATGCAGGTATAGACAATCAGCCCCAGCATTTT; cdr3_aa: CASSDAGIDNQPQHF
v_call: TRBV10-1; clone_size: once; d_call: TRBD1; cdr3_length: 19; j_call: TRBJ2-3; cdr3_nt: TGCGCCAGCAGGGGGACAGGGGTCGACTTAGACCTTAGCACAGATACGCAGTATTTT; cdr3_aa: CASRGTGVDLDLSTDTQYF
v_call: TRBV19; clone_size: -; d_call: -; cdr3_length: 14; j_call: TRBJ1-5; cdr3_nt: TGTGCCAGTAAGGAAGGCAGGGTAAAGCAGCCCCAGCATTTT; cdr3_aa: CASKEGRVKQPQHF
v_call: TRBV3-1/TRBV3-2; clone_size: once; d_call: TRBD2; cdr3_length: 22; j_call: TRBJ2-2; cdr3_nt: TGTGCCAGCAGCCAAGCGCGTGGACTAGCGGGATCAGCGCGTATAAACACCGGGGAGCTGTTTTTT; cdr3_aa: CASSQARGLAGSARINTGELFF
v_call: TRBV15; clone_size: -; d_call: -; cdr3_length: 19; j_call: TRBJ1-2; cdr3_nt: TGTGCCACCAGCAGACCCCACCCCTTCCCAGGGGAAGCCCAATCTGGCTACACCTTC; cdr3_aa: CATSRPHPFPGEAQSGYTF
v_call: TRBV6-6; clone_size: once; d_call: TRBD1; cdr3_length: 14; j_call: TRBJ1-3; cdr3_nt: TGTGCCAGCAGTCGGACAGGGGATCAAAACACCATATATTTT; cdr3_aa: CASSRTGDQNTIYF
v_call: TRBV29-1; clone_size: -; d_call: TRBD1; cdr3_length: 13; j_call: TRBJ1-2; cdr3_nt: TGCAGCGTGGCAGGGGGCAGGTTGGGTGGCTACACCTTC; cdr3_aa: CSVAGGRLGGYTF
v_call: TRBV7-8; clone_size: few; d_call: TRBD1; cdr3_length: 15; j_call: TRBJ2-6; cdr3_nt: TGTGCCAGCAGCTCGGACAGGGCTGGGGCCAACGTCCTGACTTTC; cdr3_aa: CASSSDRAGANVLTF
v_call: TRBV11-2; clone_size: -; d_call: -; cdr3_length: 16; j_call: TRBJ1-2; cdr3_nt: TGTGCCAGCAGCTTCCATATTGCGGGGCCTCTCTATGGCTACACCTTC; cdr3_aa: CASSFHIAGPLYGYTF
v_call: TRBV5-5; clone_size: -; d_call: -; cdr3_length: 15; j_call: TRBJ2-1; cdr3_nt: TGTGCCAGCAGCTTGGTGGGCAGGGGCTACAATGAGCAGTTCTTC; cdr3_aa: CASSLVGRGYNEQFF
v_call: TRBV13; clone_size: many; d_call: TRBD1; cdr3_length: 16; j_call: TRBJ1-2; cdr3_nt: TGTGCCAGCAGCTTACGGGGGACAGGTGGGGACTATGGCTACACCTTC; cdr3_aa: CASSLRGTGGDYGYTF
v_call: TRBV5-1; clone_size: -; d_call: TRBD2; cdr3_length: 15; j_call: TRBJ2-1; cdr3_nt: TGCGCCAGCAGTCTGGCGGTAGCGGGAGAATCAAAGCAGTTCTTC; cdr3_aa: CASSLAVAGESKQFF
v_call: TRBV18; clone_size: -; d_call: TRBD1; cdr3_length: 13; j_call: TRBJ2-1; cdr3_nt: TGTGCCGGGCCGGGACAGTTCTACAATGAGCAGTTCTTC; cdr3_aa: CAGPGQFYNEQFF
v_call: TRBV29-1; clone_size: -; d_call: -; cdr3_length: 13; j_call: TRBJ1-5; cdr3_nt: TGCAGCGTCCGGGGTGGCAGCAATCAGCCCCAGCATTTT; cdr3_aa: CSVRGGSNQPQHF
v_call: TRBV14; clone_size: -; d_call: TRBD2; cdr3_length: 15; j_call: TRBJ2-3; cdr3_nt: TGTGCCAGCAGTGTAGCGGGATCCGACACAGATACGCAGTATTTT; cdr3_aa: CASSVAGSDTDTQYF
v_call: TRBV7-8; clone_size: -; d_call: -; cdr3_length: 15; j_call: TRBJ1-3; cdr3_nt: TGTGCCAGCAGCGTGCTACAGGGAAGCGGAAACACCATATATTTT; cdr3_aa: CASSVLQGSGNTIYF
v_call: TRBV11-2; clone_size: -; d_call: -; cdr3_length: 16; j_call: TRBJ2-2; cdr3_nt: TGTGCCAGCAGCTTAATAGGCGGGGCGGGCACCGGGGAGCTGTTTTTT; cdr3_aa: CASSLIGGAGTGELFF
v_call: TRBV9; clone_size: -; d_call: -; cdr3_length: 16; j_call: TRBJ2-3; cdr3_nt: TGTGCCAGCAGCGTGGAGGGGGCGGCACACACAGATACGCAGTATTTT; cdr3_aa: CASSVEGAAHTDTQYF
v_call: TRBV5-1; clone_size: -; d_call: TRBD2; cdr3_length: 15; j_call: TRBJ2-1; cdr3_nt: TGCGCCAGCAGCCCCAGGACTAGCGGAAACAATGAGCAGTTCTTC; cdr3_aa: CASSPRTSGNNEQFF
v_call: TRBV10-3; clone_size: many; d_call: -; cdr3_length: 14; j_call: TRBJ1-2; cdr3_nt: TGTGCCATCTCTCTAGGGGACACTAACTATGGCTACACCTTC; cdr3_aa: CAISLGDTNYGYTF
v_call: TRBV18; clone_size: -; d_call: -; cdr3_length: 15; j_call: TRBJ1-5; cdr3_nt: TGTGCCAGCTCACCACAGAGTTCTAGCAATCAGCCCCAGCATTTT; cdr3_aa: CASSPQSSSNQPQHF
v_call: TRBV3-1/TRBV3-2; clone_size: -; d_call: -; cdr3_length: 13; j_call: TRBJ1-2; cdr3_nt: TGTGCCAGCAGCCCGATCACGCAGGGGCGGTACACCTTC; cdr3_aa: CASSPITQGRYTF
v_call: TRBV5-6; clone_size: -; d_call: -; cdr3_length: 16; j_call: TRBJ1-2; cdr3_nt: TGTGCCAGCAGCTTGTTTTTTGAGGTAGCTAACTATGGCTACACCTTC; cdr3_aa: CASSLFFEVANYGYTF
v_call: TRBV9; clone_size: -; d_call: -; cdr3_length: 14; j_call: TRBJ2-7; cdr3_nt: TGTGCCAGCAGCTCTCGTGCGGCCTCCTACGAGCAGTACTTC; cdr3_aa: CASSSRAASYEQYF
v_call: TRBV3-1/TRBV3-2; clone_size: once; d_call: -; cdr3_length: 14; j_call: TRBJ1-3; cdr3_nt: TGTGCCAGCAGCCTTGGCAGCTCTGGAAACACCATATATTTT; cdr3_aa: CASSLGSSGNTIYF
v_call: TRBV3-1/TRBV3-2; clone_size: -; d_call: -; cdr3_length: 17; j_call: TRBJ1-2; cdr3_nt: TGTGCCAGCAGCCAAGAAAGCTGGGACACCTCCGGCTATGGCTACACCTTC; cdr3_aa: CASSQESWDTSGYGYTF
v_call: TRBV29-1; clone_size: -; d_call: TRBD1; cdr3_length: 13; j_call: TRBJ2-5; cdr3_nt: TGCAGCGTTGGGAGACAGGGGGCACAGACCCAGTACTTC; cdr3_aa: CSVGRQGAQTQYF
v_call: TRBV7-8; clone_size: few; d_call: TRBD1; cdr3_length: 14; j_call: TRBJ1-5; cdr3_nt: TGTGCCAGCAGCCAAAACAGGGGAAATCAGCCCCAGCATTTT; cdr3_aa: CASSQNRGNQPQHF
v_call: TRBV6-2/TRBV6-3; clone_size: -; d_call: -; cdr3_length: 15; j_call: TRBJ2-1; cdr3_nt: TGTGCCAGCAGCACGGCGGGGAGCTCCTACAATGAGCAGTTCTTC; cdr3_aa: CASSTAGSSYNEQFF